This T cell receptor (beta chain) was captured in a study of vaccination and CD4 T cells after COVID-19. The wider study: Between diagnosis and the drawing of post-COVID samples lay a median around 98 days (range 35 to 161). Researchers treated control cultures with a CEFX pool, an HIV-1 Nef pool, or no peptide.

Deletions cut 5 bases from V and 3 bases from J, with 14 bases between. Germline V lookup: CDR1 MNHEY, CDR2 SMNVEV (reference sequence). This CDR3 is 15 amino acids long. Indicated treatment: roughly nine-day PBMC culture with coronavirus spike peptide pools or control peptides (ViraFEST assay). Regarding this clonotype: The antigen remains unidentified.

Sequence data for DNA of cultured CD4+ T cells were generated by the Oncomine TCR Beta short-read assay. A single record per CDR3 protein comes from TCRdb applying MiXCR to the PCR reads. Of about 23,000 distinct CDR3 sequences listed, roughly 68% are singletons. This specimen was CD4+ T cells from blood, cultured in vitro, taken after SARS-CoV-2 vaccination. The chain links TRBV27 to TRBJ1-5, with D tentatively TRBD1 (6 bases). This sequence originates from a human donor who received a COVID-19 vaccine. CDR3 bases: TGTGCCAGCAGTCCCATGTGGGGGGCCAATCAGCCCCAGCATTTT. It is translated as CASSPMWGANQPQHF.